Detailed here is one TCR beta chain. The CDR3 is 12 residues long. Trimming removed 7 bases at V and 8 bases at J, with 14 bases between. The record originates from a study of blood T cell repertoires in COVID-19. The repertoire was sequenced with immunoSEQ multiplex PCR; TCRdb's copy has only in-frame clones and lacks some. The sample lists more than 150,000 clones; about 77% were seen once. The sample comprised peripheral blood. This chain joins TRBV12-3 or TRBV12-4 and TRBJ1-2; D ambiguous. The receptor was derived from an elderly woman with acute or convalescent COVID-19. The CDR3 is CASTLGPGGYTF. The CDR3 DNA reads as TGTGCCAGCACCCTAGGGCCGGGGGGCTACACCTTC.